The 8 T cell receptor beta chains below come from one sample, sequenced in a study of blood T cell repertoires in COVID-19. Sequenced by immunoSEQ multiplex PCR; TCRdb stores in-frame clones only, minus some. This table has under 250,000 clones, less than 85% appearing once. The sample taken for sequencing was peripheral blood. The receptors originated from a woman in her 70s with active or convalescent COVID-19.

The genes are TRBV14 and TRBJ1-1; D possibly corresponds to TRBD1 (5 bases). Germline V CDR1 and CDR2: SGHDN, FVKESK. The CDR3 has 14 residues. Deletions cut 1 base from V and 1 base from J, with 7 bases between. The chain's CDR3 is CASSQAGGNTEAFF. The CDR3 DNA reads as TGTGCCAGCAGCCAAGCGGGGGGGAACACTGAAGCTTTCTTT.

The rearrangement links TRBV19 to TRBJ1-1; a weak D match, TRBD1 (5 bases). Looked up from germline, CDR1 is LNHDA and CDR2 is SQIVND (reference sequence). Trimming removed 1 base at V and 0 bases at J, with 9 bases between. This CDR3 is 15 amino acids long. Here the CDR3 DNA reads TGTGCCAGTAGTATAGTTCCAGGGTTGAACACTGAAGCTTTCTTT. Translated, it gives CASSIVPGLNTEAFF.

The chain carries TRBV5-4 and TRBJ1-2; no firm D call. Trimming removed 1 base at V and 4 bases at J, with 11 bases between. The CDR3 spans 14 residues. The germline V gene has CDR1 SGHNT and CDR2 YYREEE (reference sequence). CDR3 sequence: CASSLNRGAYGYTF. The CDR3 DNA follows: TGTGCCAGCAGCTTGAACCGGGGAGCCTATGGCTACACCTTC.

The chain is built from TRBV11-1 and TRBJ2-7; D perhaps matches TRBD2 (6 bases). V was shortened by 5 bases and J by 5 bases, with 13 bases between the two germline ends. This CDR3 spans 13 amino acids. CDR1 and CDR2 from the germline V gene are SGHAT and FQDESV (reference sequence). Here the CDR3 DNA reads TGTGCCAGCAGCCCCTCCCTAGCGAACGAGCAGTACTTC. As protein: CASSPSLANEQYF. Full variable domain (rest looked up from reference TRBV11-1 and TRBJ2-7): EAEVAQSPRYKITEKSQAVAFWCDPISGHATLYWYRQILGQGPELLVQFQDESVVDDSQLPKDRFSAERLKGVDSTLKIQPAELGDSAMYLCASSPSLANEQYFGPGTRLTVT.

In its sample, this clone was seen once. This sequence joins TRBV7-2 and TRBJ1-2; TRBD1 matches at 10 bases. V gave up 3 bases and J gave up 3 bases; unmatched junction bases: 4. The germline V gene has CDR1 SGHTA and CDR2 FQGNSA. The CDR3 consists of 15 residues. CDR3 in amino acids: CASSLGGQGYYGYTF. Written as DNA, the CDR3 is TGTGCCAGCAGCTTGGGGGGACAGGGGTACTATGGCTACACCTTC. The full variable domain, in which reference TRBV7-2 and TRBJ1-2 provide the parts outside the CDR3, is GAGVSQSPSNKVTEKGKDVELRCDPISGHTALYWYRQSLGQGLEFLIYFQGNSAPDKSGLPSDRFSAERTGGSVSTLTIQRTQQEDSAVYLCASSLGGQGYYGYTFGSGTRLTVV.

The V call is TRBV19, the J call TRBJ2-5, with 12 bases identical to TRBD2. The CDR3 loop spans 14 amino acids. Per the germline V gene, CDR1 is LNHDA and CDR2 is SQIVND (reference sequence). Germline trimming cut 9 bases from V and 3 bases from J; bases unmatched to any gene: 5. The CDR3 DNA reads TGTGCCAGCACTACTAGCGGGGGGAAAGAGACCCAGTACTTC. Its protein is CASTTSGGKETQYF.

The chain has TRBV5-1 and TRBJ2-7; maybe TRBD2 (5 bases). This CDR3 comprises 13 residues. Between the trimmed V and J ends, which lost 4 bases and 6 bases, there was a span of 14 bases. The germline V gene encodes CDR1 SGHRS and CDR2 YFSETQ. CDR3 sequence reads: CASSVSLDAEQYF. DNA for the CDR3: TGCGCCAGCAGCGTTTCACTAGACGCCGAGCAGTACTTC.

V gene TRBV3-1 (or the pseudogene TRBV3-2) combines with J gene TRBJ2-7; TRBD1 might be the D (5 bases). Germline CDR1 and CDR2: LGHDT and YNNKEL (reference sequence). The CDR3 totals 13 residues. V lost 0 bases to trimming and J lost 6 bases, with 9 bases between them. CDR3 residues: CASSQDTRAEQYF. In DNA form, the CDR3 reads TGTGCCAGCAGCCAAGATACCAGGGCCGAGCAGTACTTC.